This T cell receptor beta chain was recorded in a study of T cell repertoires in cytomegalovirus infection. TCRdb recomputed calls from the reads with MiXCR, one row per CDR3 protein. The sample holds about 160,000 distinct CDR3 sequences, roughly 20% seen once. Note on this clonotype: Its antigen is not known.

The germline V and J ends were trimmed by 2 bases and 4 bases, with 2 bases remaining between them. The CDR3 extends over 11 amino acids. The germline V gene encodes CDR1 KGHDR and CDR2 SFDVKD. The specimen was CD8+ T cells from cultured PBMCs, collected from culture after CMV antigen stimulation. The TCR was taken from a human donor in good health (CMV status not recorded). Some clones in this sample may be carry-over from other donors' samples. This chain links TRBV24-1 with TRBJ2-7; D is ambiguous. The CDR3 DNA reads as TGTGCCACCAGTGATTGGTACGAGCAGTACTTC. Protein: CATSDWYEQYF.